This TCR beta chain was observed in a study of T cells in Graves' hyperthyroidism and ophthalmopathy. Study-wide results and caveats: In blood, most of the thyroid clonotypes expanded above 0.001 were also present.

Uncontrolled infection, other autoimmune disease, pregnancy or lactation barred patients from enrollment. Together with thyroid ultrasound, orbital computed tomography, serum thyroxine and TRAb, clinical symptoms were used for diagnoses. The authors obtained PBMCs from over 8 ml of fresh peripheral blood. This clonotype was seen a few times. Its antigen remains unknown. CDR3 length: 14 residues. Per germline, CDR1 KGHSH and CDR2 LQKENI. Deletions cut 3 bases from V and 1 base from J, with 9 bases between. Authors of the study amplified TCR beta CDR3 regions from RNA transcripts. The HTBI primer set served for first-round RT-PCR of the TCR CDR3. Each CDR3 protein is one row after TCRdb ran MiXCR on the multiplex PCR reads. The sample yields 300,000 to 450,000 distinct CDR3 sequences, around 14% seen once.

The rearrangement links TRBV18 to TRBJ2-5; D possibly matches TRBD1 or TRBD2 (5 bases each). What was sequenced was blood. This TCR derives from a woman in her late teens or twenties with Graves' hyperthyroidism. DNA of the CDR3: TGTGCCAGCTCACCCGGGGCGCTCCAAGAGACCCAGTACTTC. Translating gives CASSPGALQETQYF.